This T cell receptor (beta chain) was sequenced during a study of T cells in Graves' hyperthyroidism and ophthalmopathy (dated by TCRdb to between 2017 and 2020). For the wider study: Peripheral blood was sampled at the time of initial diagnosis, prior to any treatment. A discovery cohort of around 100 patients, roughly 45 with Graves' ophthalmopathy and approximately 57 with stable Graves' hyperthyroidism, was used to find distinguishing TCR V-J signatures. Prospective prediction of ophthalmopathy was tested in an independent validation cohort of about 19 hyperthyroidism patients and 17 patients who later progressed to ophthalmopathy. The approximately 98 discovery patients were randomly divided into training and test sets at a 7:3 ratio. Thyroid tissue and blood T-cell repertoires from about six Graves' hyperthyroidism patients were also compared in the study. After blood sampling, hyperthyroidism patients were treated with methimazole at a starting dose of 30 mg daily, and ophthalmopathy patients were treated with high-dose intravenous methylprednisolone. The paper describes TCR Vbeta CDR3 sequencing of some 130 peripheral blood samples, made up of 43 ophthalmopathy patients, 70 to 75 hyperthyroidism patients and around 17 progressor patients.

Amplification of TCR beta CDR3 regions was carried out from RNA transcripts. The TCR CDR3 was subjected to a first round of RT-PCR using the HTBI primer set and the Qiagen OneStep RT-PCR kit. A second multiplex PCR round built the libraries, followed by size selection and purification. Paired-end sequencing of the libraries was performed with 100 bp reads on an Illumina HiSeq2000. On the authors' methods: SOAPnuke was used to process the raw data, removing reads that contained adapters or uncalled bases, had a mean Phred below 15, or lacked an exact match to the constant primer or identifier. High-quality paired reads were merged using COPE v1.2.5, and each unique nucleotide sequence was defined as a clonotype. MiTCR v1.1 was used to align the clonotypes against IMGT TRBV, TRBD and TRBJ reference segments. The analysis was restricted to V-J combinations with a frequency above 0.0001, which together covered over 99% of the repertoires. A TCS score was defined as the ratio between F50 (clonal expansion) and ExV (chaos), using BLOSUM62-based TCRdist between CDR3 peptides within each V-J. Welch's t-statistics and random forest reduced around 510 V-J features to roughly 13, which were used in a naive Bayes classifier (R e1071). Using fastp at Q25 and MiXCR, TCRdb reprocessed the public reads and kept productive beta chains. Every entry covers one CDR3 protein and lists the most common genes and DNA from its rows. The V and J calls, along with clone size, are taken from TCRdb and not from the paper's own processing. Present in this sample are around 300,000 distinct CDR3 sequences, roughly 15% of which were seen just once. Of the sample, over 30% falls within the top ten clones.

Inclusive of the bounding cysteine and phenylalanine, the CDR3 is 13 residues long. Only the CDR3 region is kept as DNA, spanning 39 bases read in frame from base 1. V lost 3 bases and J lost 6 bases; the stretch between them is 13 bases long. Via the germline V gene, CDR1 is SGDLS and CDR2 YYNGEE. This clonotype occurred a few times. The target of this receptor is not known. Within one base of it there is no much larger clone, and no base qualities were kept. The hyperthyroidism patients were between 18 and 65 years old and newly diagnosed, with a disease duration of less than 2 months. The study excluded patients with uncontrolled infections, other autoimmune diseases, pregnancy or lactation. Diagnoses relied on clinical symptoms, serum thyroxine and TRAb, thyroid ultrasound and orbital computed tomography. Blood from progressor patients was collected at the time of first diagnosis with hyperthyroidism, before any ophthalmopathy symptoms had appeared. PBMCs were isolated from about 9.2 ml of fresh peripheral blood by Ficoll-Paque density gradient centrifugation. Progressor patients were initially diagnosed with Graves' hyperthyroidism and developed ophthalmopathy during follow-up. Total RNA was extracted using Trizol reagent, and RNA quality was assessed on an Agilent 2100 Bioanalyzer.

What the work shows at the level of the full study, not this receptor alone: In cross-validation, a model built on a 13 V-J signature told ophthalmopathy apart from stable hyperthyroidism with approximately 90% sensitivity and around 81% specificity, and in testing the same model reached 80%/75%. Most expanded thyroid clonotypes (frequency above 0.001) were also detected in blood, a finding suggesting that blood repertoires may reflect thyroid immune responses. No statistical method was used to fix the sample size in advance, and group allocation was not hidden from the investigators. In validation, the model predicted progression to ophthalmopathy a median of roughly 6.1 months before onset, with about 67% sensitivity and about 75% specificity.

The chain joins TRBV9 to TRBJ2-7, with a tentative D gene TRBD2 over 6 matching bases. The source of this sequence is a woman between 50 and 59 years old with Graves' hyperthyroidism that later progressed to Graves' ophthalmopathy. Sample: blood. The CDR3 reads as follows: CASSDGGGSEQYF. The sequenced DNA: TGTGCCAGCAGCGATGGGGGAGGAAGCGAGCAGTACTTC.